The 11 T cell receptor beta chains in this list originate from one sample, sequenced in a study of T cells after yellow fever vaccination. TCRdb itself ran the 5' RACE reads through MiXCR, one entry per CDR3 protein. The sample carries roughly 340,000 distinct CDR3 sequences, 8.5% to 10% recorded once. The starting material was PBMCs, obtained on the day of the first yellow fever vaccination. The origin of the receptors is a man aged 18 to 35 who received the YFV17D yellow fever vaccine.

This clonotype turned up a few times. The chain recombines TRBV4-2 with TRBJ2-5, with 7 bases matching TRBD1. Germline-derived CDR1 and CDR2 are LGHNA and YNFKEQ. The CDR3 length is 18 residues. J gave up 1 base and V 3 bases, and 14 bases lay outside the gene matches. CDR3 bases: TGTGCCAGCAGCCAGTTAGCCCGGACAGGAGAAGGCCAAGAGACCCAGTACTTC. Protein product: CASSQLARTGEGQETQYF.

This clonotype was observed a handful of times. This chain uses TRBV20-1 with TRBJ2-3; TRBD2 agrees at 9 bases. J was trimmed by 5 bases and V by 3 bases; bases with no gene match: 12. In germline, CDR1 is DFQATT, CDR2 SNEGSKA (reference sequence). The CDR3 totals 16 residues. The CDR3 nucleotides are TGCAGTGCTAGTGAAGGGCGGGGGGGCACGGGAGATACGCAGTATTTT. Translating gives CSASEGRGGTGDTQYF.

This clonotype was recorded at least ten times. The chain is built from TRBV28 and TRBJ2-7, with D unclear. V lost 4 bases and J lost 6, with 7 bases in between. This CDR3 has 11 amino acids. CDR1 MDHEN and CDR2 SYDVKM come from the germline V gene. The CDR3 bases are TGTGCCAGCAGTTCCCGCTTCGAGCAGTACGTC. It yields the protein CASSSRFEQYV.

The sample holds many counts of this clonotype. The chain is built from TRBV24-1 and TRBJ2-2, with D possibly TRBD1 on 5 matching bases. Per the germline V gene, CDR1 is KGHDR and CDR2 is SFDVKD. The CDR3 is 13 amino acids. The V and J ends lost 4 bases and 7 bases respectively, with 9 bases between them. CDR3 DNA sequence: TGTGCCACCAGTGACCAGGGTAGCGGGGAGCTGTTTTTT. This codes for CATSDQGSGELFF.

V gene TRBV5-4 combines with J gene TRBJ1-2; D is unclear. The CDR3 totals 16 residues. V was shortened by 0 bases and J by 1 base, with 13 bases between the two germline ends. Per germline, CDR1 SGHNT and CDR2 YYREEE (reference sequence). The CDR3 region has the DNA TGTGCCAGCAGCTTGGCCGATTTTTGGATTAACTATGGCTACACCTTC. Translation gives CASSLADFWINYGYTF.

This clonotype has a handful of counts. The V call is TRBV5-1, the J call TRBJ1-2; a possible D gene is TRBD1 (5 bases). Trimming shortened V by 0 bases and J by 6 bases, and 12 bases separated the two germline ends. This CDR3 comprises 14 residues. The germline V gene has CDR1 SGHRS and CDR2 YFSETQ. The CDR3 DNA reads as TGCGCCAGCAGCTTGGACAGGCGATTGAATGGCTACACCTTC. Amino acid sequence: CASSLDRRLNGYTF.

The rearrangement uses TRBV11-2 and TRBJ2-3, with a possible D match to TRBD2 (6 bases). In germline, CDR1 is SGHAT, CDR2 FQNNGV. CDR3 length equals 18 residues. V lost 2 bases to trimming and J lost 3 bases, with 21 bases between them. The CDR3 region is CASSLLWPRLGQTDTQYF. The CDR3 nucleotides read TGTGCCAGCAGCTTATTATGGCCGCGACTAGGGCAGACAGATACGCAGTATTTT.

This clonotype has only a few counts. The genes are TRBV7-2 and TRBJ2-2; TRBD2 matches at 11 bases. The germline V gene encodes CDR1 SGHTA and CDR2 FQGNSA. The CDR3 consists of 15 residues. The V and J ends lost 5 bases and 5 bases, in that order; junction bases with no gene match: 4. The CDR3 bases are TGTGCCAGCAGCCGGACTAGCGGGCCGACCGGGGAGCTGTTTTTT. The encoded protein is CASSRTSGPTGELFF.

This rearrangement joins TRBV7-2 to TRBJ2-3; D may be TRBD2 (5 bases). The CDR3 consists of 15 residues. Germline lookup yields CDR1 SGHTA and CDR2 FQGNSA. Trimming took off 1 base at V and 1 base at J, with 9 bases between the two ends. DNA of the CDR3: TGTGCCAGCAGCTTAGAAGGTAGCGGCACAGATACGCAGTATTTT. Its translation: CASSLEGSGTDTQYF.

This clonotype showed up many times. The chain is built from TRBV10-3 and TRBJ2-1; the D gene is possibly TRBD1 (5 bases). Germline CDR1 ENHRY, CDR2 SYGVKD. This CDR3 is built from 14 residues. V lost 6 bases and J lost 2, with 11 bases in between. The CDR3 sequence is CAISSPGTYNEQFF. As DNA, the CDR3 is TGTGCCATCAGCAGTCCAGGGACCTACAATGAGCAGTTCTTC.

The V gene is TRBV11-2, the J gene TRBJ2-1, with TRBD1 matching 9 bases. V lost 7 bases, J lost 7 bases, and 11 bases stayed unmatched. CDR3 length equals 15 residues. Germline assignment: CDR1 SGHAT and CDR2 FQNNGV. The CDR3 sequence: CASTFRTGGWNEQFF. The CDR3 DNA is TGTGCCAGCACATTCAGAACAGGGGGCTGGAATGAGCAGTTCTTC. Full variable domain (missing parts from reference TRBV11-2 and TRBJ2-1): EAGVAQSPRYKIIEKRQSVAFWCNPISGHATLYWYQQILGQGPKLLIQFQNNGVVDDSQLPKDRFSAERLKGVDSTLKIQPAKLEDSAVYLCASTFRTGGWNEQFFGPGTRLTVL.